This T cell receptor beta chain came from a study of a mutant IDH1 vaccine in newly diagnosed glioma. On the study more broadly: Radiotherapy alone preceded vaccination by 4-6 weeks; alternatively, vaccination started with temozolomide cycles. The V12 visit happened in week 35, and the V13 visit happened in week 47.

Overall study findings and caveats: Pseudoprogression seemingly bore no relation to changes in top peripheral T cell clonotypes.

Time point meaning: week 35, safety follow-up. The content of each vaccine dose was 300 ug of mutant IDH1 20-mer peptide, and topical imiquimod accompanied it. Patients had eight vaccinations, in weeks 1, 3, 5, 7, 11, 15, 19 and 23. Germline V lookup: CDR1 KGHSH, CDR2 LQKENI. V lost 3 bases to trimming and J lost 0 bases, with 5 bases between them. The CDR3 loop spans 14 amino acids. Data came from immunoSEQ multiplex PCR; TCRdb stores just in-frame clones and leaves some out. The table records around 44,000 clones, approximately 79% of them present only once. With respect to this clone: The antigen is unknown.

The chain joins TRBV18 to TRBJ1-4; weak D call: TRBD1 (5 bases). The clonotype originates from a man aged 35 to 55 with glioma. The sample in question was PBMCs, obtained from a glioma patient whose treatment included an IDH1 peptide vaccine. The CDR3 sequence is CASSPTATNEKLFF. CDR3 bases: TGTGCCAGCTCACCGACAGCAACTAATGAAAAACTGTTTTTT. Based on the CDR3 plus reference TRBV18 and TRBJ1-4, the full variable domain is NAGVMQNPRHLVRRRGQEARLRCSPMKGHSHVYWYRQLPEEGLKFMVYLQKENIIDESGMPKERFSAEFPKEGPSILRIQQVVRGDSAAYFCASSPTATNEKLFFGSGTQLSVL.